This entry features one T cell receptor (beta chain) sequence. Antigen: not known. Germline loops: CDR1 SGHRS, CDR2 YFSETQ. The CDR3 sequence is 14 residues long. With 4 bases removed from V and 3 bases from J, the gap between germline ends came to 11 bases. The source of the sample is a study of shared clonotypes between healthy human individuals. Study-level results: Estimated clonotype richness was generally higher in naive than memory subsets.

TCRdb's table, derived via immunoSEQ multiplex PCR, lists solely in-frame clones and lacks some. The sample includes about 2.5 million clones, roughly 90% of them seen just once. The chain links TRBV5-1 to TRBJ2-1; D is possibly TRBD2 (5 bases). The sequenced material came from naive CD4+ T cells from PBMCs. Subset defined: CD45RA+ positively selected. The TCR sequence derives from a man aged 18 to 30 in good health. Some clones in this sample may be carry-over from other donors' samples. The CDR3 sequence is CASSVTSFYNEQFF. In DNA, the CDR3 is TGCGCCAGCAGCGTAACTAGTTTCTACAATGAGCAGTTCTTC.